The 19 T cell receptor beta chains listed next were all sequenced from one sample in a study of spatial heterogeneity in lung cancer (dated by TCRdb to between 2018 and 2020). The meaning of the sample's time point label: sample taken at primary tumor resection. Whole RNA extracted from tumor and nontumor lung tissue, or from cryopreserved PBMC samples, was used for TCR sequencing without cell sorting. Receptor libraries were prepared by 5' RACE. The data were produced on a NextSeq 500. TCRdb passed the public sequencing reads through fastp at Q25 and MiXCR, retaining productive beta sequences. When rows share a CDR3 protein, they turn into one entry using the most common DNA and genes. The sample profile shows roughly 25,000 distinct CDR3 sequences; 4% to 5% of them were found once. The top ten constitute roughly 5% of the sample. This specimen consisted of PBMCs, obtained at surgery. Receptor source: a male donor with early-stage non-small cell lung cancer.

This clonotype was picked up many times. The chain recombines TRBV7-2 with TRBJ2-2, with TRBD2 matching over 11 bases. In germline, CDR1 is SGHTA, CDR2 FQGNSA. CDR3 length: 16 residues. Trimming cost V 5 bases and J 6 bases; bases outside gene matches: 8. The CDR3 protein is CASSITSGGRSGELFF. CDR3 coding DNA: TGTGCCAGCAGCATAACTAGCGGGGGCCGGTCCGGGGAGCTGTTTTTT.

This clonotype was seen many times. V is TRBV6-2 or TRBV6-3 and J is TRBJ1-1, with 10 bases fitting TRBD1. The CDR3 consists of 16 residues. CDR1 is MNHEY and CDR2 is SVGEGT in the germline V gene. V was clipped by 6 bases and J by 5 bases; unmatched bases: 12. The chain's CDR3 is CASRKRQGADGTEAFF. The CDR3 DNA reads TGTGCCAGCAGAAAGAGACAGGGGGCCGATGGAACTGAAGCTTTCTTT.

The sample holds many counts of this clonotype. The chain uses TRBV20-1 and TRBJ2-6; D not resolved. Trimming took off 1 base at V and 2 bases at J, with 6 bases between the two ends. The CDR3 spans 14 residues. Germline V gives CDR1 DFQATT, CDR2 SNEGSKA (reference sequence). The CDR3 nucleotides are TGCAGTGCTAGAGCCGTACCTGGGGCCAACGTCCTGACTTTC. This encodes CSARAVPGANVLTF.

In its sample, this clonotype was seen many times. This rearrangement joins TRBV18 to TRBJ2-3; D uncertain. Germline V gives CDR1 KGHSH, CDR2 LQKENI. Trimming left V 6 bases short and J 3 bases short, with 19 bases between. The CDR3 consists of 16 residues. The CDR3 DNA sequence: TGTGCCAGCTCCGGACGGGTTGATTGGGAAACAGATACGCAGTATTTT. This translates into CASSGRVDWETDTQYF. Together with reference TRBV18 and TRBJ2-3, the CDR3 gives the full variable domain: NAGVMQNPRHLVRRRGQEARLRCSPMKGHSHVYWYRQLPEEGLKFMVYLQKENIIDESGMPKERFSAEFPKEGPSILRIQQVVRGDSAAYFCASSGRVDWETDTQYFGPGTRLTVL.

This clonotype was counted ten times or more. The V call is TRBV20-1, the J call TRBJ1-2, with 8 bases matching TRBD1. Germline V CDR1 and CDR2: DFQATT, SNEGSKA (reference sequence). This CDR3 region has 12 residues. J lost 5 bases, V lost 2 bases, and 1 base had no gene match. The CDR3 here is CSARQGAYGYTF. The DNA for the CDR3 is TGCAGTGCTAGACAGGGGGCGTATGGCTACACCTTC.

By share, this clonotype ranks as medium-sized (0.01 to 0.1%). The chain couples TRBV7-2 to TRBJ2-5; 13 bases fit TRBD2. The CDR3 contains 18 residues. Germline V gives CDR1 SGHTA, CDR2 FQGNSA. With V trimmed by 5 bases and J by 5 bases, 14 bases remained unmatched. This CDR3 reads CASSHTEGLAGVPETQYF. The CDR3 nucleotides are TGTGCCAGCAGCCACACGGAAGGACTAGCGGGAGTCCCTGAGACCCAGTACTTC.

Ten or more counts support this clonotype. The rearrangement uses TRBV9 and TRBJ1-2, with D hard to call. The CDR3 spans 17 residues. Trimming left V 3 bases short and J 4 bases short, with 22 bases between. CDR1 and CDR2 (germline): SGDLS, YYNGEE. As DNA, the CDR3 is TGTGCCAGCAGCGCGACTTTGTGGGCCAACCCAGTCTATGGCTACACCTTC. Protein: CASSATLWANPVYGYTF.

On this clonotype: A read error may be the cause here, since a much bigger clone is one base away. The chain uses TRBV28 and TRBJ2-7; no definite D call. CDR3 size: 12 residues. The germline V gene has CDR1 MDHEN and CDR2 SYDVKM. This CDR3 reads CARSLPAYEQYF. The CDR3 DNA sequence: TGTGCCAGAAGTTTACCGGCCTACGAGCAGTACTTC.

This clonotype was recorded many times. The chain has TRBV7-9 and TRBJ2-2; 7 bases align to TRBD1. V shed 5 bases and J 3 bases; nucleotides not matched to a gene: 12. This CDR3 is 17 amino acids long. Looked up from germline, CDR1 is SEHNR and CDR2 is FQNEAQ (reference sequence). The CDR3 sequence: CASSPPLSGQDTGELFF. CDR3 in DNA: TGTGCCAGCAGCCCCCCATTATCAGGACAGGACACCGGGGAGCTGTTTTTT. Full variable domain (rest looked up from reference TRBV7-9 and TRBJ2-2): DTGVSQNPRHKITKRGQNVTFRCDPISEHNRLYWYRQTLGQGPEFLTYFQNEAQLEKSRLLSDRFSAERPKGSFSTLEIQRTEQGDSAMYLCASSPPLSGQDTGELFFGEGSRLTVL.

This clonotype appeared many times. The CDR3 DNA follows: TGTGCCAGCAGCTTGACCGGAGCCGGGGAGACCCAGTACTTC. This translates into CASSLTGAGETQYF. The rearrangement uses TRBV7-2 and TRBJ2-5, with D hard to call. CDR3 length equals 14 residues. CDR1 and CDR2 (germline): SGHTA, FQGNSA. The germline V and J ends were trimmed by 3 bases and 5 bases, with 13 bases remaining between them.

This clonotype was counted many times. The gene calls are TRBV28 and TRBJ1-5; tentative D call: TRBD1 (5 bases). Germline-derived CDR1 and CDR2 are MDHEN and SYDVKM. The CDR3 has 14 residues. V was clipped by 7 bases and J by 0 bases, with 10 bases between them. CDR3 loop: CASTPGPSNQPQHF. For the CDR3, the DNA is TGTGCCAGCACCCCGGGACCTAGCAATCAGCCCCAGCATTTT.

At least ten counts were recorded for this clonotype. One end of the junction does not line up with germline, which may come from a read error. V and J are TRBV5-1 and TRBJ2-1, with 9 bases that match TRBD2. There are 16 residues in the CDR3. Germline values: CDR1 SGHRS, CDR2 YFSETQ. The CDR3 loop is CASSLLGAGGYHEQFF. CDR3 sequence (DNA): TGCGCCAGCAGCTTGCTTGGAGCGGGAGGCTACCATGAGCAGTTCTTC. Using reference TRBV5-1 and TRBJ2-1 for the parts outside the CDR3, the full variable domain is KAGVTQTPRYLIKTRGQQVTLSCSPISGHRSVSWYQQTPGQGLQFLFEYFSETQRNKGNFPGRFSGRQFSNSRSEMNVSTLELGDSALYLCASSLLGAGGYHEQFFGPGTRLTVL.

By proportion, this clonotype is medium-sized (0.01 to 0.1%). The chain couples TRBV28 to TRBJ2-1; D is undetermined. Trimming removed 3 bases at V and 0 bases at J, with 9 bases between. Germline loops: CDR1 MDHEN, CDR2 SYDVKM. This CDR3 is 15 amino acids long. CDR3 amino acids: CASSFQPSSYNEQFF. The DNA of the CDR3 is TGTGCCAGCAGTTTTCAGCCTAGCTCCTACAATGAGCAGTTCTTC.

This clonotype was recorded many times. The chain links TRBV7-2 to TRBJ2-5; the D gene is possibly TRBD2 (6 bases). This CDR3 comprises 15 residues. Deletions cut 10 bases from V and 2 bases from J, with 20 bases between. Germline CDR1 reads SGHTA; CDR2 reads FQGNSA. This CDR3 reads CATAFTFGGQETQYF. The CDR3, as DNA: TGTGCCACAGCATTTACTTTTGGAGGGCAAGAGACCCAGTACTTC.

The sample holds many counts of this clonotype. The genes are TRBV18 and TRBJ2-5; no definite D call. The germline V gene encodes CDR1 KGHSH and CDR2 LQKENI. CDR3 length equals 15 residues. V gave up 3 bases and J gave up 2 bases, with 13 bases separating them. The CDR3 region is CASSPQEKPQETQYF. The DNA of the CDR3 is TGTGCCAGCTCACCCCAAGAAAAACCACAAGAGACCCAGTACTTC.

This clonotype occurred many times. The CDR3 sequence: CAWSADSSYEQYF. In DNA, the CDR3 is TGTGCCTGGAGTGCGGACAGCTCCTACGAGCAGTACTTC. The V and J genes are TRBV30 and TRBJ2-7; possibly TRBD1 for D (6 bases). Germline values: CDR1 GTSNPN, CDR2 SVGIG (reference sequence). The ends were cut back, 1 base at V and 0 bases at J, with 7 bases in the middle. The CDR3 loop spans 13 amino acids.

Ten or more counts support this clonotype. The chain carries TRBV14 and TRBJ2-3; D is ambiguous. The CDR3 sequence is 15 residues long. The germline gives CDR1 SGHDN, CDR2 FVKESK. Trimming shortened V by 3 bases and J by 2 bases, and 12 bases separated the two germline ends. DNA for the CDR3: TGTGCCAGCAGCCAGCTCGGACCTAACACAGATACGCAGTATTTT. The encoded protein is CASSQLGPNTDTQYF. The complete variable domain, with remaining parts taken from reference TRBV14 and TRBJ2-3, reads EAGVTQFPSHSVIEKGQTVTLRCDPISGHDNLYWYRRVMGKEIKFLLHFVKESKQDESGMPNNRFLAERTGGTYSTLKVQPAELEDSGVYFCASSQLGPNTDTQYFGPGTRLTVL.

This clonotype appeared many times. V gene TRBV7-2 combines with J gene TRBJ1-5, with D uncertain. The germline V gene has CDR1 SGHTA and CDR2 FQGNSA. The CDR3 is made up of 13 amino acids. Trimming removed 3 bases from V and 5 bases from J, with 8 bases in between. CDR3 sequence: CASSLWDDQPQHF. The DNA of the CDR3 is TGTGCCAGCAGCTTGTGGGATGATCAGCCCCAGCATTTT.

The table lists this clonotype with many counts. The gene calls are TRBV14 and TRBJ2-7; TRBD2 might be the D (5 bases). This CDR3 contains 13 residues. Trimming left V 3 bases short and J 5 bases short, with 11 bases between. Germline V gives CDR1 SGHDN, CDR2 FVKESK. CDR3 protein: CASSQTFGNEQYF. The CDR3 DNA follows: TGTGCCAGCAGCCAGACGTTCGGGAACGAGCAGTACTTC.